Detailed here is one T cell receptor beta chain. What it binds is unknown. The sample belongs to a study of vaccination effects on CD4 cells after COVID-19. On the study more broadly: Participants were given two doses of BNT162b2 or mRNA-1273 vaccine. For each well, about 1.8 million PBMC were cultured with about 10 IU/ml IL-2 and around 9 ug/ml peptides.

With approximately 10 days of culture completed, CD4+ T cells were isolated. The V gene end was trimmed by 2 bases and the J gene end by 1 base; junction bases not matched to a gene: 7. There are 16 residues in the CDR3. The V gene's germline CDR1 is KGHDR and CDR2 SFDVKD. The data were produced by immunoSEQ multiplex PCR, yet TCRdb's version contains in-frame clones alone and is incomplete. The sample lists about 50,000 clones; roughly 80% were seen once. Points from the study as a whole: Few convalescent patients were included, and no early post-infection timepoints were sampled.

The material was CD4+ T cells from PBMCs cultured without peptide, obtained before COVID-19 vaccination. The receptor's source is a human donor who received a COVID-19 vaccine. V is TRBV24-1 and J is TRBJ2-7; TRBD1 matches at 7 bases. For the CDR3, the DNA is TGTGCCACCAGTGATTGCCGGGACAGATTTTCCTACGAGCAGTACGTC. Protein sequence: CATSDCRDRFSYEQYV.